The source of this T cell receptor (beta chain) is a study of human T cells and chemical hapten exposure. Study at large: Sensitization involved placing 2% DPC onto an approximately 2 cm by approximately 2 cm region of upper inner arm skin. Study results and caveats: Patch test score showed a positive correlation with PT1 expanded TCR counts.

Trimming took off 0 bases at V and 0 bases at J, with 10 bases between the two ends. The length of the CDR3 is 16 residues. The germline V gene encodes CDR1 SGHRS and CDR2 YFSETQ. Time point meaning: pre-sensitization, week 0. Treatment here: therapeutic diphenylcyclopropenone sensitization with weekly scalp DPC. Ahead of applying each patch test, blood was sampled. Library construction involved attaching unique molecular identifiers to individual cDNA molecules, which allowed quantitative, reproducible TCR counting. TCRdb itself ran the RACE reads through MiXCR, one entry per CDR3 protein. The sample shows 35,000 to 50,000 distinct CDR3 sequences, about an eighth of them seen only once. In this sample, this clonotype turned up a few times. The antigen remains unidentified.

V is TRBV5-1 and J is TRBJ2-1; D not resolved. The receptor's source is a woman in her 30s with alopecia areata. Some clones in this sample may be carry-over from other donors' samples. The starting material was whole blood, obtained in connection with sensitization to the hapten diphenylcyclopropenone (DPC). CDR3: CASSLAPWGSYNEQFF. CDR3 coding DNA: TGCGCCAGCAGCTTGGCCCCGTGGGGCTCCTACAATGAGCAGTTCTTC.